This T cell receptor (beta chain) was found in a study of CD8 T cells in ankylosing spondylitis. TCRdb fed the 5' RACE reads into MiXCR, producing one record per CDR3 protein. The sample shows roughly 280,000 distinct CDR3 sequences, about 19% of them seen only once. The ends were cut back, 0 bases at V and 1 base at J, with 9 bases in the middle. Per the germline V gene, CDR1 is KGHSH and CDR2 is LQKENI. This CDR3 has 15 residues. The sequence came from a male donor with ankylosing spondylitis or in good health (not recorded which). The sequenced sample consisted of blood, either unsorted or a sorted T cell fraction (not recorded which). The chain uses TRBV18 and TRBJ2-5, with D uncertain. This chain's CDR3 is CASSPPSRSQETQYF. Here the CDR3 DNA reads TGTGCCAGCTCACCACCGTCGCGCAGCCAAGAGACCCAGTACTTC. Filled out from reference TRBV18 and TRBJ2-5, the complete variable domain reads NAGVMQNPRHLVRRRGQEARLRCSPMKGHSHVYWYRQLPEEGLKFMVYLQKENIIDESGMPKERFSAEFPKEGPSILRIQQVVRGDSAAYFCASSPPSRSQETQYFGPGTRLLVL.